The rows below give T cell receptor beta chains drawn from one sample of a study of cytotoxic CD8 clonotypes in ibrutinib-treated CLL. The data were produced by immunoSEQ multiplex PCR, yet TCRdb's version contains in-frame clones alone and is incomplete. This table holds around 310,000 clones, about 77% found once. Material: PBMCs, obtained before ibrutinib treatment. The source is a human donor with chronic lymphocytic leukemia. The CDR3 runs from the conserved cysteine through the conserved F or W. D genes are given only for firm matches. A row's size may be missing; if present it is once, few, many or a size class.

D,V,J,size,CDR3,DNA
NA,TRBV9,TRBJ2-3,NA,CASTKPSLESTDTQYF,TGTGCCAGCACCAAACCCTCCCTAGAAAGCACAGATACGCAGTATTTT
NA,TRBV18,TRBJ1-1,NA,CASSENTEAFF,TGTGCCAGCTCAGAAAACACTGAAGCTTTCTTT
NA,TRBV10-3,TRBJ2-3,NA,CAINSGVNTDTQYF,TGTGCCATCAACTCAGGGGTTAACACAGATACGCAGTATTTT
NA,TRBV11-3,TRBJ2-3,once,CASSLPGLEKQYF,TGTGCCAGCAGCTTACCTGGACTGGAAAAGCAGTATTTT
TRBD1,TRBV19,TRBJ2-5,NA,CASSLDREETQYF,TGTGCCAGTAGTTTAGACAGGGAAGAGACCCAGTACTTC
TRBD1,TRBV29-1,TRBJ1-2,NA,CSVRTGGEGGYTF,TGCAGCGTCAGGACAGGGGGGGAAGGTGGCTACACCTTC
NA,TRBV7-6,TRBJ2-7,NA,CASSLARGGGTSYEQYF,TGTGCCAGCAGCTTAGCGAGGGGGGGCGGCACCTCCTACGAGCAGTACTTC
NA,TRBV5-1,TRBJ1-1,NA,CASSGRQGETEAFF,TGCGCCAGCAGCGGGAGGCAGGGCGAGACTGAAGCTTTCTTT
TRBD2,TRBV5-4,TRBJ2-7,NA,CASSRGGSAGPYEQYF,TGTGCCAGCAGCCGGGGGGGCTCCGCAGGCCCCTACGAGCAGTACTTC
TRBD2,TRBV7-8,TRBJ2-2,NA,CASILAGEVGGWTGELFF,TGTGCCAGCATCCTAGCGGGAGAGGTGGGAGGTTGGACCGGGGAGCTGTTTTTT
NA,TRBV21-1,TRBJ2-3,NA,CASSKGGGRATDTQYF,TGTGCCAGCAGCAAAGGAGGCGGGAGGGCTACAGATACGCAGTATTTT
NA,TRBV5-1,TRBJ2-7,NA,CASSFDSSSYEQYF,TGCGCCAGCAGCTTTGACAGTAGCTCCTACGAGCAGTACTTC
TRBD1,TRBV27,TRBJ2-1,NA,CASSSQGTGYNEQFF,TGTGCCAGCAGTTCACAGGGGACAGGATACAATGAGCAGTTCTTC
TRBD1,TRBV19,TRBJ2-7,NA,CASSSQSGTGGPYEQYF,TGTGCCAGTAGTAGTCAAAGTGGGACAGGGGGACCCTACGAGCAGTACTTC
TRBD2,TRBV2,TRBJ2-4,NA,CASSAGLAGFGKNIQYF,TGTGCCAGCAGTGCAGGACTAGCGGGATTTGGCAAAAACATTCAGTACTTC
TRBD1,TRBV11-1,TRBJ2-5,NA,CASSLSGQGTQYF,TGTGCCAGCAGCTTATCTGGACAGGGGACCCAGTACTTC